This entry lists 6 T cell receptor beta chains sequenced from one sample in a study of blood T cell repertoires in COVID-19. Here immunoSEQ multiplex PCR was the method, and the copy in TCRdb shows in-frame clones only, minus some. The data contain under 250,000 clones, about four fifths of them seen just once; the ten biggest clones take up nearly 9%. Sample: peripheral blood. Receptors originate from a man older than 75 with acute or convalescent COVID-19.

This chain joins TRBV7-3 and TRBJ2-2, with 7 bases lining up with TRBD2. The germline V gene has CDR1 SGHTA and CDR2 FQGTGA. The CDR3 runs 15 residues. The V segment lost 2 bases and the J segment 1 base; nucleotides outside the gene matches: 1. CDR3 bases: TGTGCCAGCAGCTTAGTAGCGGGGAACACCGGGGAGCTGTTTTTT. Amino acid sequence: CASSLVAGNTGELFF.

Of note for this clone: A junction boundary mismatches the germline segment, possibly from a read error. The CDR3 protein is CASSRGTGGSVF. The CDR3 DNA sequence: TGTGCCAGCAGCCGGGGGACAGGGGGCTCAGTATTT. The V call is TRBV7-8, the J call TRBJ2-3, with 12 bases aligning to TRBD1. This CDR3 has 12 amino acids. Germline V gene sequence: CDR1 SGHVS, CDR2 FQNEAQ.

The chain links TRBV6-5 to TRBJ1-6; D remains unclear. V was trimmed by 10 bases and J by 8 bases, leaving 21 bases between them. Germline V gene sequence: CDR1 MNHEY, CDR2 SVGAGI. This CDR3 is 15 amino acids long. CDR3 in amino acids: CATRGGRRIDSPLHF. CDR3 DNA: TGTGCCACGCGGGGTGGCAGGAGGATTGATTCACCCCTCCACTTT.

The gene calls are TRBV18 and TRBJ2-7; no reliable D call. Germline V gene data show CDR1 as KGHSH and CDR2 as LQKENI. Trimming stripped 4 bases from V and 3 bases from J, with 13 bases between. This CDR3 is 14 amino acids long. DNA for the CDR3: TGTGCCAGCTCACTACCTGGGCCTTTCTACGAGCAGTACTTC. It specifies CASSLPGPFYEQYF.

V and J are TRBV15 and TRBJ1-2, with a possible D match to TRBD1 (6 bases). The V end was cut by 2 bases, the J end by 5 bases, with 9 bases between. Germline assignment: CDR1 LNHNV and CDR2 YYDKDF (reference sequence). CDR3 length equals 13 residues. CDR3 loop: CATSRSQGYGYTF. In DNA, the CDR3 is TGTGCCACCAGCAGATCACAGGGATATGGCTACACCTTC.

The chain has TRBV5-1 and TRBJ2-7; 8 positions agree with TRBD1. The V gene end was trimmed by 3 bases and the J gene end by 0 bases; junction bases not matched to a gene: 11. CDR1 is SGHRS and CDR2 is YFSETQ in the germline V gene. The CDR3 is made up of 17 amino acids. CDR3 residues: CASSWDSGTGDSYEQYF. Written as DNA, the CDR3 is TGCGCCAGCAGCTGGGACTCCGGGACAGGTGACTCCTACGAGCAGTACTTC.